This record covers a single TCR beta chain. No antigen is known for it. The sample is drawn from a study of cytomegalovirus exposure and HLA in healthy donors. Findings and limits, study-wide: The presence/absence work took it that sequencing depth was about the same across donors. Most subjects had HLA-A and HLA-B alleles reportedly predicted accurately by TCR beta sequences. More clonal expansion characterized HLA-associated TCR beta chains than equally common others in a later analysis.

The study ran its PCR with 60 Vbeta and 13 Jbeta primers. The assay was immunoSEQ multiplex PCR, and TCRdb's table has in-frame clones only and misses some. The table lists about 150,000 clones, approximately 78% of them singletons. This CDR3 has 14 residues. Germline-derived CDR1 and CDR2 are MGHRA and YSYEKL. V dropped 3 bases and J dropped 8; count of bases not matched to a gene: 6. Sequencing was done on a sample of PBMCs. The TCR comes from a woman between 35 and 50 years old in good health and CMV-seropositive. This chain uses TRBV4-1 with TRBJ1-4, with 7 bases matching TRBD1. The CDR3 bases are TGCGCCAGCAGCCAGGTACAGGGGTGGGAAAAACTGTTTTTT. This encodes CASSQVQGWEKLFF.